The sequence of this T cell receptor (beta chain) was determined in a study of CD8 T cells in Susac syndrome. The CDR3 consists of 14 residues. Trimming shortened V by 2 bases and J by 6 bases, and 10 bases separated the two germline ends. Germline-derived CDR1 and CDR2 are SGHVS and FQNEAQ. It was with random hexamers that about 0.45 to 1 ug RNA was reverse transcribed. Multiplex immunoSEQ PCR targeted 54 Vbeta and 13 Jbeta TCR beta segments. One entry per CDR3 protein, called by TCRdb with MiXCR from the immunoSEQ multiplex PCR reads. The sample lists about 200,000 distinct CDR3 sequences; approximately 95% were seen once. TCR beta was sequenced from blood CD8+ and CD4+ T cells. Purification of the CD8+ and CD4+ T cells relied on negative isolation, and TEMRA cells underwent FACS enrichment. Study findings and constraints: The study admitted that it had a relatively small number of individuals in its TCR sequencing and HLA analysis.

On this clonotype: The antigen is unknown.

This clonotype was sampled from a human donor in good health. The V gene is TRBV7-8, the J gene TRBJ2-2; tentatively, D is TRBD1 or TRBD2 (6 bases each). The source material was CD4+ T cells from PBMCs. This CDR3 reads CASSLLGGSGELFF. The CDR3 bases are TGTGCCAGCAGCTTACTCGGGGGCTCCGGGGAGCTGTTTTTT.